This TCR beta chain is from a study of cytomegalovirus exposure and HLA in healthy donors. Across the study: Drawn from HLA-typed donors, 80 million to 95 million unique TCRs were held in an early data release. Findings and limits, study-wide: A likely sequencing artifact accounted for one observed cluster of highly shared sequence variants. Later on, a genetic analysis was performed. It linked a missense variant in DCLRE1C with V- and J-gene trimming of TCR beta. Other equally common chains were less clonally expanded than HLA-associated TCR beta chains, a later analysis showed.

Worth noting for this clone: Its antigen is currently unknown.

With 60 Vbeta and 13 Jbeta primers, the PCR was carried out. Here immunoSEQ multiplex PCR was the method, and the copy in TCRdb shows in-frame clones only, minus some. Recorded for this sample: about 75,000 clones. The V gene lost 7 bases and the J gene lost 5 bases, with 18 bases spanning the gap. Germline CDR1 MDHEN, CDR2 SYDVKM. This CDR3 comprises 15 residues. V and J are TRBV28 and TRBJ1-5; perhaps TRBD1 as D (5 bases). Specimen: PBMCs. The TCR was taken from a man aged 35 to 55 in good health and CMV-seronegative. As DNA, the CDR3 is TGTGCCAGCATCTCGGGGGGATTGAGGCATCAGCCCCAGCATTTT. Translated: CASISGGLRHQPQHF. The full variable domain, with the rest looked up from reference TRBV28 and TRBJ1-5, is DVKVTQSSRYLVKRTGEKVFLECVQDMDHENMFWYRQDPGLGLRLIYFSYDVKMKEKGDIPEGYSVSREKKERFSLILESASTNQTSMYLCASISGGLRHQPQHFGDGTRLSIL.